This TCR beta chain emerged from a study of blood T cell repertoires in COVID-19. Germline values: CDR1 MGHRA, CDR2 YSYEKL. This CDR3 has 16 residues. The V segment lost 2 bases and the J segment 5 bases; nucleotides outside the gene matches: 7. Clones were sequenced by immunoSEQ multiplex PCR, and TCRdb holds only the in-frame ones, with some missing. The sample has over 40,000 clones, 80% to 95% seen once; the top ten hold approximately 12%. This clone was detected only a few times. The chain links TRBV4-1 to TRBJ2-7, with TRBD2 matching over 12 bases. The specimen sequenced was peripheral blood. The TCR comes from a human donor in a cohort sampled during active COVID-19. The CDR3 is CASSQRLAGVEDEQYF. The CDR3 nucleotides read TGCGCCAGCAGCCAACGACTAGCGGGAGTTGAGGACGAGCAGTACTTC.